These T cell receptor beta chains were read from a single sample in a study of identical twins. MiXCR was run by TCRdb on the 5' RACE reads, yielding one entry per CDR3 protein. The table has roughly 500,000 distinct CDR3 sequences, approximately 22% seen once; the top ten hold 0.91%. This same sample was also taken into another study, of T cells expressing NK-cell markers.

The sequencing input was CD4+ T cells sorted from blood. The receptors were sampled from a woman between 18 and 30 years old in good health. The conserved cysteine and the conserved F or W are not part of the CDR3 here.

V | CDR3
TRBV20-1 | SAHGTGWDEQY
TRBV12-5 | ASGPFLGFQETQY
TRBV20-1 | SAYRARQGFNEQF
TRBV15 | ATSRVGGTQY
TRBV7-2 | ASSPRGRVDTIY
TRBV7-2 | ASSRYTGVEQY
TRBV5-6 | ASSLQGPLNEQF
TRBV20-1 | SATPDGDTQY
TRBV20-1 | SASKPGANTEAF
TRBV12-3/TRBV12-4 | ASSFEKTEAF
TRBV20-1 | SARHLDGDWSEKLF
TRBV20-1 | SAGGTGLF
TRBV6-1 | ASSLTAPPYEQY
TRBV7-2 | ASSFGGIKPNEQF
TRBV3-1 | ASSQVGGTYNEQF
TRBV5-6 | ASSLFPGSYEQY
TRBV29-1 | SVGAGADTQY
TRBV21-1 | ASSKNQLLGGSSYEQY
TRBV6-6 | ASSYFRGEQF
TRBV6-2/TRBV6-3 | ASSYSFGSGRLGGSNEQF
TRBV6-5 | ASTDRAYT
TRBV12-3/TRBV12-4 | ASSPGVGYTGELF